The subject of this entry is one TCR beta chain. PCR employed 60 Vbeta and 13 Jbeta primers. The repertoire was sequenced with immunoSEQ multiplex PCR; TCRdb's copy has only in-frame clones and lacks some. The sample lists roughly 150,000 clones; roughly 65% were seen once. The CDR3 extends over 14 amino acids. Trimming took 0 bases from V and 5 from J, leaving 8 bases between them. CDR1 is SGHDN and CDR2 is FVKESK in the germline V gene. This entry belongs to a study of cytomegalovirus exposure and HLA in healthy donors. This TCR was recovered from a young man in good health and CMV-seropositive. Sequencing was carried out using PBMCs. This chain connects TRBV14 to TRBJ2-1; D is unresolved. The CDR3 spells CASSQDSVNNEQFF. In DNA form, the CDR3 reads TGTGCCAGCAGCCAAGATTCGGTCAACAATGAGCAGTTCTTC.